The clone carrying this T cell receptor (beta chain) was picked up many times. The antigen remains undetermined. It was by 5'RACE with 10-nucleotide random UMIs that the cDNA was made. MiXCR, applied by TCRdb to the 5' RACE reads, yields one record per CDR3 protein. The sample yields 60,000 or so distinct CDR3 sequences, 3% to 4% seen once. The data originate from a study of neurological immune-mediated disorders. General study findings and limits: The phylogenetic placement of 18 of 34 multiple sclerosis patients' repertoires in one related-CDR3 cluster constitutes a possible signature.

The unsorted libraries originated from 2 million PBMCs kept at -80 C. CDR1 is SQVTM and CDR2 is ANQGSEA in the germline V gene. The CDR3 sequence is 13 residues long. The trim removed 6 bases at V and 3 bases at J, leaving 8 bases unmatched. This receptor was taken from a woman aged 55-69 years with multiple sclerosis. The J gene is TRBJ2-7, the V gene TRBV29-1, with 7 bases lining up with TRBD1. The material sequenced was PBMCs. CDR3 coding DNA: TGCAGCGTGACCCCGGGACAGAGCTACGAGCAGTACTTC. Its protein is CSVTPGQSYEQYF.